These T cell receptor beta chains were read from a single sample in a study of blood T cell repertoires in COVID-19. Clones were read by immunoSEQ multiplex PCR, and TCRdb kept only the in-frame ones, dropping some. The table records around 180,000 clones, around two thirds of them present only once. The sequenced sample consisted of peripheral blood. All receptors come from a woman older than 75 with acute or convalescent COVID-19. Each CDR3 is given with its conserved first and last residue. The order of the fields is J gene, D gene, V gene, clone size, CDR3 protein, CDR3 DNA. The D gene is left open where the match is weak. Clone size appears in some rows only: once, few, many, or a class for an expanded clone.

J: TRBJ2-5
D: TRBD2
V: TRBV3-1/TRBV3-2
size: .
CDR3: CASSQVTSGRGGETQYF
DNA: TGTGCCAGCAGCCAAGTGACTAGCGGGAGAGGCGGAGAGACCCAGTACTTC

J: TRBJ2-3
D: TRBD1
V: TRBV7-8
size: few
CDR3: CASRYKGQDLSTDTQYF
DNA: TGTGCCAGCAGATATAAGGGACAGGACCTTAGCACAGATACGCAGTATTTT

J: TRBJ2-1
D: TRBD2
V: TRBV3-1/TRBV3-2
size: .
CDR3: CASSQETGRETNNEQFF
DNA: TGTGCCAGCAGCCAAGAGACCGGGAGGGAGACAAACAATGAGCAGTTCTTC

J: TRBJ2-7
D: TRBD2
V: TRBV5-4
size: .
CDR3: CASNPGTSNDEQYF
DNA: TGTGCCAGTAATCCCGGGACTAGCAACGACGAGCAGTACTTC

J: TRBJ1-5
D: .
V: TRBV3-1/TRBV3-2
size: .
CDR3: CASSQASLSGQPQHF
DNA: TGTGCCAGCAGCCAAGCCTCTCTCTCCGGTCAGCCCCAGCATTTT

J: TRBJ2-3
D: TRBD1
V: TRBV10-3
size: .
CDR3: CAISEPPTGPITDTQYF
DNA: TGTGCCATCAGTGAGCCACCGACAGGGCCTATCACAGATACGCAGTATTTT

J: TRBJ2-7
D: TRBD1
V: TRBV10-3
size: .
CDR3: CAISGSTGSYEQYF
DNA: TGTGCCATCAGTGGATCGACAGGGTCCTACGAGCAGTACTTC

J: TRBJ1-2
D: TRBD1
V: TRBV5-4
size: .
CDR3: CASSPPGQGYYGYTF
DNA: TGTGCCAGCAGCCCCCCGGGACAGGGATACTATGGCTACACCTTC

J: TRBJ2-7
D: TRBD2
V: TRBV28
size: .
CDR3: CASSQAGYEQYF
DNA: TGTGCCAGCAGTCAAGCGGGGTACGAGCAGTACTTC

J: TRBJ2-1
D: .
V: TRBV5-1
size: .
CDR3: CASSLGRGAYNEQFF
DNA: TGCGCCAGCAGCTTAGGCAGGGGTGCCTACAATGAGCAGTTCTTC

J: TRBJ1-2
D: TRBD1
V: TRBV25-1
size: .
CDR3: CASSELGQGAYGYTF
DNA: TGTGCCAGCAGTGAATTGGGGCAGGGGGCTTATGGCTACACCTTC

J: TRBJ1-4
D: TRBD1
V: TRBV2
size: .
CDR3: CASSGDRNEKLFF
DNA: TGTGCCAGCTCTGGGGACAGGAATGAAAAACTGTTTTTT

J: TRBJ2-7
D: .
V: TRBV28
size: .
CDR3: CASSLDSSSYEQYF
DNA: TGTGCCAGCAGTTTAGACAGTAGCTCCTACGAGCAGTACTTC

J: TRBJ1-1
D: .
V: TRBV14
size: .
CDR3: CASSRGDAEAFF
DNA: TGTGCCAGCAGCCGGGGGGACGCTGAAGCTTTCTTT

J: TRBJ1-5
D: TRBD1
V: TRBV24-1
size: .
CDR3: CATRGQTGYGNQPQHF
DNA: TGTGCCACCAGGGGGCAGACAGGGTATGGCAATCAGCCCCAGCATTTT

J: TRBJ2-5
D: .
V: TRBV2
size: .
CDR3: CASSGSGNQETQYF
DNA: TGTGCCAGCAGTGGATCGGGAAACCAAGAGACCCAGTACTTC

J: TRBJ2-5
D: TRBD2
V: TRBV19
size: .
CDR3: CASSMIGAGRAGRETQYF
DNA: TGTGCCAGTAGTATGATTGGGGCCGGGAGGGCCGGCCGGGAGACCCAGTACTTC

J: TRBJ2-1
D: TRBD2
V: TRBV19
size: few
CDR3: CASSRKGTASGNSYNEQFF
DNA: TGTGCCAGTAGTCGAAAGGGGACCGCTAGCGGGAACTCCTACAATGAGCAGTTCTTC

J: TRBJ2-7
D: TRBD1
V: TRBV27
size: .
CDR3: CASSAADRVYEQYF
DNA: TGTGCCAGCAGTGCAGCGGACAGGGTTTACGAGCAGTACTTC

J: TRBJ2-3
D: TRBD2
V: TRBV13
size: .
CDR3: CASSLSLAGGDTQYF
DNA: TGTGCCAGCAGCTTATCGCTAGCGGGAGGGGATACGCAGTATTTT

J: TRBJ2-7
D: TRBD1
V: TRBV5-1
size: few
CDR3: CASSDDRGGREQYF
DNA: TGCGCCAGCAGCGACGACAGGGGAGGTCGCGAGCAGTACTTC

J: TRBJ2-1
D: TRBD1
V: TRBV5-1
size: .
CDR3: CASSLGTTGQGVNEQFF
DNA: TGCGCCAGCAGCTTGGGAACCACGGGACAGGGGGTGAATGAGCAGTTCTTC

J: TRBJ1-5
D: .
V: TRBV3-1/TRBV3-2
size: .
CDR3: CASSQGRGPQHF
DNA: TGTGCCAGCAGCCAAGGGCGGGGGCCCCAGCATTTT

J: TRBJ2-7
D: .
V: TRBV30
size: .
CDR3: CAWSVQGYEQYF
DNA: TGTGCCTGGAGTGTTCAGGGTTACGAGCAGTACTTC

J: TRBJ1-2
D: TRBD1
V: TRBV6-5
size: .
CDR3: CASRPDRGDYGYTF
DNA: TGTGCCAGCAGGCCCGACAGGGGGGACTATGGCTACACCTTC

J: TRBJ1-4
D: .
V: TRBV7-2
size: once
CDR3: CASSLGQGSEKLFF
DNA: TGTGCCAGCAGCTTAGGGCAGGGGAGCGAAAAACTGTTTTTT

J: TRBJ2-5
D: .
V: TRBV6-5
size: .
CDR3: CASSTGRGPETQYF
DNA: TGTGCCAGCAGTACCGGGAGAGGTCCAGAGACCCAGTACTTC

J: TRBJ2-3
D: TRBD1
V: TRBV5-6
size: .
CDR3: CASSPGQGITDTQYF
DNA: TGTGCCAGCAGCCCGGGACAGGGAATCACGGATACGCAGTATTTT

J: TRBJ1-1
D: TRBD1
V: TRBV10-1
size: few
CDR3: CASSDGQGVGEAFF
DNA: TGCGCCAGCAGTGACGGGCAGGGGGTCGGTGAAGCTTTCTTT

J: TRBJ2-1
D: TRBD1
V: TRBV10-1
size: .
CDR3: CASSDGTGTYNEQFF
DNA: TGCGCCAGCAGTGACGGGACAGGGACCTACAATGAGCAGTTCTTC

J: TRBJ2-3
D: TRBD2
V: TRBV5-6
size: .
CDR3: CASSSQGLAGLPDTQYF
DNA: TGTGCCAGCAGCTCCCAGGGACTAGCGGGGCTCCCGGATACGCAGTATTTT

J: TRBJ1-5
D: .
V: TRBV27
size: few
CDR3: CASSPELNFNQPQHF
DNA: TGTGCCAGCAGTCCCGAGCTAAATTTCAATCAGCCCCAGCATTTT

J: TRBJ2-7
D: TRBD1
V: TRBV13
size: .
CDR3: CASSLAGGVYEQYF
DNA: TGTGCCAGCAGCTTGGCAGGGGGAGTCTACGAGCAGTACTTC

J: TRBJ1-4
D: .
V: TRBV24-1
size: .
CDR3: CATSDSSPGNEKLFF
DNA: TGTGCCACCAGTGATTCATCACCGGGAAATGAAAAACTGTTTTTT

J: TRBJ1-2
D: .
V: TRBV28
size: .
CDR3: CASSIDRLSYGYTF
DNA: TGTGCCAGCAGTATCGACAGGCTCAGCTATGGCTACACCTTC

J: TRBJ2-3
D: .
V: TRBV7-9
size: .
CDR3: CASSSGGPQPTDTQYF
DNA: TGTGCCAGCAGCTCGGGCGGGCCTCAGCCGACAGATACGCAGTATTTT

J: TRBJ1-4
D: .
V: TRBV19
size: .
CDR3: CASSQSENEKLFF
DNA: TGTGCCAGTAGTCAGTCCGAAAATGAAAAACTGTTTTTT

J: TRBJ2-7
D: TRBD1
V: TRBV19
size: .
CDR3: CASSPTGTGTFAVYEQYF
DNA: TGTGCCAGTAGTCCGACCGGGACAGGGACTTTCGCTGTTTACGAGCAGTACTTC

J: TRBJ1-1
D: TRBD1
V: TRBV4-2
size: .
CDR3: CASSSYQGARNTEAFF
DNA: TGTGCCAGCAGCTCCTACCAGGGGGCGCGGAACACTGAAGCTTTCTTT

J: TRBJ1-5
D: .
V: TRBV10-3
size: .
CDR3: CAISESSDKNQPQHF
DNA: TGTGCCATCAGTGAGTCCTCGGACAAAAATCAGCCCCAGCATTTT

J: TRBJ1-2
D: .
V: TRBV30
size: .
CDR3: CAWSVQGFSGYTF
DNA: TGTGCCTGGAGTGTACAGGGTTTTAGTGGCTACACCTTC

J: TRBJ2-1
D: .
V: TRBV2
size: many
CDR3: CASTRSAYNEQFF
DNA: TGTGCCAGCACCCGATCAGCCTACAATGAGCAGTTCTTC

J: TRBJ1-3
D: .
V: TRBV2
size: .
CDR3: CASSEGQGYAGNTIYF
DNA: TGTGCCAGCAGTGAAGGGCAGGGGTACGCTGGAAACACCATATATTTT

J: TRBJ2-4
D: .
V: TRBV7-2
size: .
CDR3: CASSLGLGANIQYF
DNA: TGTGCCAGCAGCTTAGGACTTGGCGCAAACATTCAGTACTTC

J: TRBJ2-2
D: TRBD2
V: TRBV28
size: .
CDR3: CASTTGTIGTGELFF
DNA: TGTGCCAGCACTACGGGGACTATCGGAACCGGGGAGCTGTTTTTT

J: TRBJ1-2
D: TRBD1
V: TRBV28
size: few
CDR3: CASRYSGTGGAGGYTF
DNA: TGTGCCAGCAGATACTCCGGGACAGGGGGCGCAGGGGGCTACACCTTC

J: TRBJ2-1
D: .
V: TRBV7-9
size: .
CDR3: CASSPPSSGEQFF
DNA: TGTGCCAGCAGCCCCCCCTCTTCCGGTGAGCAGTTCTTC

J: TRBJ2-7
D: TRBD2
V: TRBV5-4
size: .
CDR3: CASSLEGTSPEQYF
DNA: TGTGCCAGCAGCTTGGAAGGGACTAGTCCCGAGCAGTACTTC

J: TRBJ2-5
D: TRBD1
V: TRBV28
size: once
CDR3: CASSFSTGGAGKETQYF
DNA: TGTGCCAGCAGTTTCTCGACAGGGGGCGCGGGGAAAGAGACCCAGTACTTC

J: TRBJ2-7
D: TRBD2
V: TRBV2
size: .
CDR3: CASSGGLAGVSEQYF
DNA: TGTGCCAGCAGTGGGGGACTAGCGGGAGTTAGCGAGCAGTACTTC